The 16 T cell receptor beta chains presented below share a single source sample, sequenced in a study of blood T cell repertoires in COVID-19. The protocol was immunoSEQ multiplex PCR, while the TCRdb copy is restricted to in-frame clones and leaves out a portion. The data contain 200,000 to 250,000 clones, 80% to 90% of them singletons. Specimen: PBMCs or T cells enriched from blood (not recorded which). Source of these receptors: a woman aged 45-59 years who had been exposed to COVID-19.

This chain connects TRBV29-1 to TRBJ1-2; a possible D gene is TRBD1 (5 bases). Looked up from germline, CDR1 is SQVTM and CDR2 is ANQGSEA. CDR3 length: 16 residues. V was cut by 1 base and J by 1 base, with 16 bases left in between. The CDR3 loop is CSVEGSRVTRNYGYTF. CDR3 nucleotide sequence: TGCAGCGTTGAAGGGAGCAGGGTAACCCGTAACTATGGCTACACCTTC.

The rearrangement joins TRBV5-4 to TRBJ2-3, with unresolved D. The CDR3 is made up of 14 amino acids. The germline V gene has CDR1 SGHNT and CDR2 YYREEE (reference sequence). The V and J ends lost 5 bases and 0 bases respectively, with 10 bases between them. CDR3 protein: CASRPETSTDTQYF. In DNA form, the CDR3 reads TGTGCCAGCAGACCTGAGACAAGCACAGATACGCAGTATTTT.

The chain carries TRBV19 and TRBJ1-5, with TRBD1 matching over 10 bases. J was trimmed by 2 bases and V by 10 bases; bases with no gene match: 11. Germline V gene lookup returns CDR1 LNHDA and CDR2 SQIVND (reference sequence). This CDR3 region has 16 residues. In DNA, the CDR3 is TGTGCCACCTCTGGACACGGACAGGGGGGCAATCAGCCCCAGCATTTT. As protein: CATSGHGQGGNQPQHF.

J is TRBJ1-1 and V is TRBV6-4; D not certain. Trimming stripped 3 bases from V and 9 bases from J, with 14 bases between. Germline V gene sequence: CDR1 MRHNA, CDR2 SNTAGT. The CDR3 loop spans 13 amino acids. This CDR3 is CASSEGTRTKAFF. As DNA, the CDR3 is TGTGCCAGCAGTGAGGGCACCCGAACCAAAGCTTTCTTT.

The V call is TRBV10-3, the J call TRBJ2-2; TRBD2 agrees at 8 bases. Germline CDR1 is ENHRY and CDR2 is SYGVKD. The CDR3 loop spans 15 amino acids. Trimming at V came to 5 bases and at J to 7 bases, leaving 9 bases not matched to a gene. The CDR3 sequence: CAISSPGGQNGELFF. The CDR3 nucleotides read TGTGCCATCAGTTCTCCGGGGGGGCAAAACGGGGAGCTGTTTTTT.

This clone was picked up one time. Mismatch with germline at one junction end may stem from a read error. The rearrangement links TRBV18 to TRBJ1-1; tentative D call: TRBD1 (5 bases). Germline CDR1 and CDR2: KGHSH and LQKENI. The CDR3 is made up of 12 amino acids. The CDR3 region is CASSGAGPGFLF. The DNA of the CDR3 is TGTGCCAGCTCAGGGGCAGGGCCGGGTTTCCTCTTT.

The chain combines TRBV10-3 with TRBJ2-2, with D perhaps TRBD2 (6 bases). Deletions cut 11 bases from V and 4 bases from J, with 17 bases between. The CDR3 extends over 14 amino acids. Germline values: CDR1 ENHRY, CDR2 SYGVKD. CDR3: CAVLAGPPTGELFF. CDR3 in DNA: TGTGCCGTGCTGGCGGGGCCCCCCACCGGGGAGCTGTTTTTT.

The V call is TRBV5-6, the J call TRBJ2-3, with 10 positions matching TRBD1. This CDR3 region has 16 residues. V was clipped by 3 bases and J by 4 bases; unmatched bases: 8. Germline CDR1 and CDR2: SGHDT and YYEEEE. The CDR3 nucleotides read TGTGCCAGCAGCTCCCTTGGGACAGGGGATGCAGATACGCAGTATTTT. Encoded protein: CASSSLGTGDADTQYF.

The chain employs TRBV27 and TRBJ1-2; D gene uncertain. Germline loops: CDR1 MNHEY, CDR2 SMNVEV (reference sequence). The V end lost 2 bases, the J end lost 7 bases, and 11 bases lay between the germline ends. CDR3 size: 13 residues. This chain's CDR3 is CASSLEGGSGYTF. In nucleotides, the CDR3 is TGTGCCAGCAGTTTAGAGGGAGGTAGTGGCTACACCTTC.

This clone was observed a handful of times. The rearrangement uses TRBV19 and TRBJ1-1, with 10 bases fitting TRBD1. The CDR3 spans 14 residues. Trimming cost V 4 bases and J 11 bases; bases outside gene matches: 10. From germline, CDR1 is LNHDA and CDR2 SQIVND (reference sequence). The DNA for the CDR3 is TGTGCCAGTAGTACTCCGGGACAGGGGCAGGTTGCTTTCTTT. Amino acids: CASSTPGQGQVAFF.

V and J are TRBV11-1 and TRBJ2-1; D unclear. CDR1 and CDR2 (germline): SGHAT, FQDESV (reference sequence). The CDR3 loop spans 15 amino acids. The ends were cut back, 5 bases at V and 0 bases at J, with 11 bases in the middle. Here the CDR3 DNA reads TGTGCCAGCAGCCCCTACCTGAGCTCCTACAATGAGCAGTTCTTC. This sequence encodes CASSPYLSSYNEQFF.

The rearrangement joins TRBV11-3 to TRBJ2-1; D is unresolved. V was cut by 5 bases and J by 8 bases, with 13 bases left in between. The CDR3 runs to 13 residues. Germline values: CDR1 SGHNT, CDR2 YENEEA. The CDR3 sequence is CASSARLWDEQFF. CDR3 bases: TGTGCCAGCAGCGCCAGGCTTTGGGATGAGCAGTTCTTC.

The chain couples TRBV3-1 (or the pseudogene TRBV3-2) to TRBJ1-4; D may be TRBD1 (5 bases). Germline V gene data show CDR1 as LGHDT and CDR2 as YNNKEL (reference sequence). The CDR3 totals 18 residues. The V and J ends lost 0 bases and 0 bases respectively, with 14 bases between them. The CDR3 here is CASSQEWGLLATNEKLFF. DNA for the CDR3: TGTGCCAGCAGCCAAGAATGGGGCCTGCTTGCAACTAATGAAAAACTGTTTTTT.

CDR3 loop: CASSYSAGTPGELFF. CDR3 bases: TGTGCCAGCAGTTACTCGGCAGGGACTCCCGGGGAGCTGTTTTTT. The chain links TRBV6-5 to TRBJ2-2; tentatively, D is TRBD2 (6 bases). CDR1 MNHEY and CDR2 SVGAGI come from the germline V gene. The CDR3 has 15 amino acids. With 0 bases removed from V and 6 bases from J, the gap between germline ends came to 11 bases.

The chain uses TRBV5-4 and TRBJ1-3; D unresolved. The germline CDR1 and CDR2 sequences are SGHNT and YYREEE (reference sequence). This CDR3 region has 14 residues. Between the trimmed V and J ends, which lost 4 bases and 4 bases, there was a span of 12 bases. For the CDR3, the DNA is TGTGCCAGCAGCCCCGGACTGTTGGGAAACACCATATATTTT. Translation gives CASSPGLLGNTIYF. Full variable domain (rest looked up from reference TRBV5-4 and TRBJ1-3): ETGVTQSPTHLIKTRGQQVTLRCSSQSGHNTVSWYQQALGQGPQFIFQYYREEENGRGNFPPRFSGLQFPNYSSELNVNALELDDSALYLCASSPGLLGNTIYFGEGSWLTVV.

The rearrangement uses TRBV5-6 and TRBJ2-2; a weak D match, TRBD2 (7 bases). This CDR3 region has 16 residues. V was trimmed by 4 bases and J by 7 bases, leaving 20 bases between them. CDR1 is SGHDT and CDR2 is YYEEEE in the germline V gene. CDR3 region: CASSHPRGAGYGELFF. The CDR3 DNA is TGTGCCAGCAGCCATCCACGGGGGGCAGGTTACGGGGAGCTGTTTTTT.